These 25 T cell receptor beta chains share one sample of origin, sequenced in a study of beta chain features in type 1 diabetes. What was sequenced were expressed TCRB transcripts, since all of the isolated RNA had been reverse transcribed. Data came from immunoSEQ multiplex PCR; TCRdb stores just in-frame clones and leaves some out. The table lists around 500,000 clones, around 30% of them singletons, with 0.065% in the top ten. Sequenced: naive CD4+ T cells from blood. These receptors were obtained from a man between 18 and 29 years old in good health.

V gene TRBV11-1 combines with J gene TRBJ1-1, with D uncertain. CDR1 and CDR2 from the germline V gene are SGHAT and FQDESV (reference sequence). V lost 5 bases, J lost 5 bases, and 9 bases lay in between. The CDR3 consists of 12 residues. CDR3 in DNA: TGTGCCAGCAGCCACAGATGGACTGAAGCTTTCTTT. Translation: CASSHRWTEAFF.

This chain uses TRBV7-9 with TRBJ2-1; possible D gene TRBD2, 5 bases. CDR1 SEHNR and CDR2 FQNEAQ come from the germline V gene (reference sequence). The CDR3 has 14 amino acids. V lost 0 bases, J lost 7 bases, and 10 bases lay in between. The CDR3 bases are TGTGCCAGCAGCTTAGCCGCTACGGGAAATGAGCAGTTCTTC. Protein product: CASSLAATGNEQFF.

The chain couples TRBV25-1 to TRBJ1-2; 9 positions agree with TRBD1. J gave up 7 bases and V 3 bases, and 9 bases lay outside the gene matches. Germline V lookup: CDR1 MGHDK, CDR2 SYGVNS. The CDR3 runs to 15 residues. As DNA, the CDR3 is TGTGCCAGCAGTGACTTGGGACAGGGACCGAGTGGCTACACCTTC. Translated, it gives CASSDLGQGPSGYTF.

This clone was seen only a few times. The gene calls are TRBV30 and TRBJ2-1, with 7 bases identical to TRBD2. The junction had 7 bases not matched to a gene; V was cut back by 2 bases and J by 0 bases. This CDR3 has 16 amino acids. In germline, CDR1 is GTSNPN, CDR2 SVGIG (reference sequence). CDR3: CAWSPTSAHSYNEQFF. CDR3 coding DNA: TGTGCCTGGAGTCCAACTAGCGCCCACTCCTACAATGAGCAGTTCTTC. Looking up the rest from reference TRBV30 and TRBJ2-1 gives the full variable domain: SQTIHQWPATLVQPVGSPLSLECTVEGTSNPNLYWYRQAAGRGLQLLFYSVGIGQISSEVPQNLSASRPQDRQFILSSKKLLLSDSGFYLCAWSPTSAHSYNEQFFGPGTRLTVL.

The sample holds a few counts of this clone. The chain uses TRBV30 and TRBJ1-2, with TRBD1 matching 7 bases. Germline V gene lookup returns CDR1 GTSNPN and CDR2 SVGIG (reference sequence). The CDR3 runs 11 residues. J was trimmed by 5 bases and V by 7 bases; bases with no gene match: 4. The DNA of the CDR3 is TGTGCCTACGGACAGGATTATGGCTACACCTTC. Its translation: CAYGQDYGYTF.

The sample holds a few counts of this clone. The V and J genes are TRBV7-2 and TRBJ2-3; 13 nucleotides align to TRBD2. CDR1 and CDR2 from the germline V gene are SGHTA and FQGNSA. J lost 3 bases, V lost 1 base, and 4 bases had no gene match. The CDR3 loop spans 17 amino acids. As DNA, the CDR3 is TGTGCCAGCAGCTTAGTCCGGACTAGCGGGAGAACAGATACGCAGTATTTT. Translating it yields CASSLVRTSGRTDTQYF.

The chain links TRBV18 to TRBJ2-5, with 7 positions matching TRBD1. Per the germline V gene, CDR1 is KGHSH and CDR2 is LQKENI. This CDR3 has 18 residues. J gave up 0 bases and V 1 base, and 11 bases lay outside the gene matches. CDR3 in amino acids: CASSPLTLGQGDQETQYF. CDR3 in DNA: TGTGCCAGCTCACCACTGACCCTCGGGCAGGGGGACCAAGAGACCCAGTACTTC.

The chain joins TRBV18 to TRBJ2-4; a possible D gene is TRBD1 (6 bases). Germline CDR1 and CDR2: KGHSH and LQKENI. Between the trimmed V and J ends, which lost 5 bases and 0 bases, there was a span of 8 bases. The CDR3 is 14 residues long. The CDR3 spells CASSGGLAKNIQYF. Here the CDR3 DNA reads TGTGCCAGCTCAGGGGGCCTAGCCAAAAACATTCAGTACTTC.

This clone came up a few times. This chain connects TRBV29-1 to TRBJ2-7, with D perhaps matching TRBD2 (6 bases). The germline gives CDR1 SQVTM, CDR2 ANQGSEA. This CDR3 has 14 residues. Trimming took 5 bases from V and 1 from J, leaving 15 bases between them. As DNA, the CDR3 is TGCAGCGTTAAAGCCGCTAGCGCATCCTACGAGCAGTACTTC. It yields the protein CSVKAASASYEQYF.

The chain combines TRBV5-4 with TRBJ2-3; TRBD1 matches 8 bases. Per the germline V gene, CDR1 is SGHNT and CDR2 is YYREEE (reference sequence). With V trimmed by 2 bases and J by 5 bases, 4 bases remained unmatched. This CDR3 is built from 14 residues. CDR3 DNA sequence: TGTGCCAGCAGCTTTCCCGGGACAGGAGATACGCAGTATTTT. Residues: CASSFPGTGDTQYF.

DNA for the CDR3: TGCAGCGTTGAGATGAGGGGAAGGAACTCCTACGAGCAGTACTTC. Protein product: CSVEMRGRNSYEQYF. J is TRBJ2-7 and V is TRBV29-1, with D perhaps matching TRBD1 or TRBD2 (5 bases each). V was shortened by 3 bases and J by 0 bases, with 15 bases between the two germline ends. The CDR3 contains 15 residues. Germline CDR1 and CDR2: SQVTM and ANQGSEA.

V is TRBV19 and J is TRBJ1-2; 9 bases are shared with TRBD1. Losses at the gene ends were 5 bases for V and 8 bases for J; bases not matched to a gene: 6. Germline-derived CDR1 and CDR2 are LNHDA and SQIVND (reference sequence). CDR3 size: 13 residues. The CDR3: CASSLRQGDGYTF. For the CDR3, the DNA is TGTGCCAGTAGTCTCCGACAGGGGGACGGCTACACCTTC.

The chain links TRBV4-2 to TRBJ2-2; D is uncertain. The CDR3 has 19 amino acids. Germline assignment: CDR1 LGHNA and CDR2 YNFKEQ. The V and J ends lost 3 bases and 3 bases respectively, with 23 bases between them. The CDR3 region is CASSQPTRKGLVYTGELFF. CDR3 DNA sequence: TGTGCCAGCAGCCAGCCTACCCGCAAAGGTTTGGTTTACACCGGGGAGCTGTTTTTT.

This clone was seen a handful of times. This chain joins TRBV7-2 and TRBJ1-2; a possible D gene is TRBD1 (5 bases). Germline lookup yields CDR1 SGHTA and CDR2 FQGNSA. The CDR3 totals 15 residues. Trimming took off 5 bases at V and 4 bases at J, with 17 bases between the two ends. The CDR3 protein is CASSLIGQGGYGYTF. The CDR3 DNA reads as TGTGCCAGCAGCCTGATAGGGCAGGGTGGCTATGGCTACACCTTC.

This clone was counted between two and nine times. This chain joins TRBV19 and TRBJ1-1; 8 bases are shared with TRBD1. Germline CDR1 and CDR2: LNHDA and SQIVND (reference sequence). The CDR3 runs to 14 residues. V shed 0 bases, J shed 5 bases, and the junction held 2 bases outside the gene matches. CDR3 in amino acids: CASSIDWTGTEAFF. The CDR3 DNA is TGTGCCAGTAGTATAGATTGGACAGGGACTGAAGCTTTCTTT.

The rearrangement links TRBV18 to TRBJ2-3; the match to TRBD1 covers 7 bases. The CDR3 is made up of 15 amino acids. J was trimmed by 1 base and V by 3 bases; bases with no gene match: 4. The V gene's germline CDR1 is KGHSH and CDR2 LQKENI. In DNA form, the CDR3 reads TGTGCCAGCTCACCGCCCGGGACAGGCACAGATACGCAGTATTTT. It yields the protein CASSPPGTGTDTQYF.

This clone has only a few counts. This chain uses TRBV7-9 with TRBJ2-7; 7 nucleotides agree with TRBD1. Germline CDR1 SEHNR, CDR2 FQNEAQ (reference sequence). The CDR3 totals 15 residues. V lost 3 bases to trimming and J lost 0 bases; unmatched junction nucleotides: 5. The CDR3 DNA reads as TGTGCCAGCAGCTTTCAGGGGACAGTCTCCTACGAGCAGTACTTC. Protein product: CASSFQGTVSYEQYF.

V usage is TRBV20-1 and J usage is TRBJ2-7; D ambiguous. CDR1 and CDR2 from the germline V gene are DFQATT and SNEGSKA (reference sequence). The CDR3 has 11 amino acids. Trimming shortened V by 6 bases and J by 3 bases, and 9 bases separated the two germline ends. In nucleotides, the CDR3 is TGCAGTGCGTACAAGGACTACGAGCAGTACTTC. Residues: CSAYKDYEQYF.

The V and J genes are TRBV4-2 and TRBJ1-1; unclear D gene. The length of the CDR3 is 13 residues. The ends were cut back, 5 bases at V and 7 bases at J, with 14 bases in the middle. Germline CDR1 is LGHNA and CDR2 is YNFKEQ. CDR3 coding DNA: TGTGCCAGCAGCAAAAGTATGGAGCATGAAGCTTTCTTT. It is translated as CASSKSMEHEAFF.

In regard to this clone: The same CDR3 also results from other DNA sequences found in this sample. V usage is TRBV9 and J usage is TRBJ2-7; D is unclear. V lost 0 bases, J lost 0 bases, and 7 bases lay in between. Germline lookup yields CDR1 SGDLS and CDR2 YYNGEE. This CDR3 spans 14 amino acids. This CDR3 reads CASSVGPSSYEQYF. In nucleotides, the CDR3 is TGTGCCAGCAGCGTAGGCCCTAGCTCCTACGAGCAGTACTTC.

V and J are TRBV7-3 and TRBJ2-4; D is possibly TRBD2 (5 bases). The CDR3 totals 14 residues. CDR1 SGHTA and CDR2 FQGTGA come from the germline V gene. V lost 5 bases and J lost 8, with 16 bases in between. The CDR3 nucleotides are TGTGCCAGCAGCGAACGCGGCCCCGGGGACATTCAGTACTTC. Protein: CASSERGPGDIQYF.

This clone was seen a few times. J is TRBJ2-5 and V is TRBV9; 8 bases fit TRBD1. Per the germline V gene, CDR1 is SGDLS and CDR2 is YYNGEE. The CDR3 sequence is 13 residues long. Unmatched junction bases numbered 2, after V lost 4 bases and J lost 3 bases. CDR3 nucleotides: TGTGCCAGCAGCCCGGACAGGGAAGAGACCCAGTACTTC. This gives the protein CASSPDREETQYF.

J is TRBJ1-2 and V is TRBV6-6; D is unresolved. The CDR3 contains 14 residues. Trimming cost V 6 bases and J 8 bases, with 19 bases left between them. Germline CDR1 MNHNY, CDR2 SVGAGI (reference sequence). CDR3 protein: CASSPGSKGQGYTF. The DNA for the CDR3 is TGTGCCAGCAGCCCCGGGTCGAAAGGGCAAGGCTACACCTTC.

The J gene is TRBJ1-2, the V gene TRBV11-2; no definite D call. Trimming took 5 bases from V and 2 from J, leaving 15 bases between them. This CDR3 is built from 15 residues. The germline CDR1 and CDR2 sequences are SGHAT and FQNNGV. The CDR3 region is CASSRPSGRNYGYTF. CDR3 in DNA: TGTGCCAGCAGCCGACCTTCTGGACGGAACTATGGCTACACCTTC.

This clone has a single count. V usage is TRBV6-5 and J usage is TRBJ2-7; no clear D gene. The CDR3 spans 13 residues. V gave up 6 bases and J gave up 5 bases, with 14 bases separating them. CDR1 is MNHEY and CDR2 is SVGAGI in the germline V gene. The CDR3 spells CASSRSPRDEQYF. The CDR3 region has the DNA TGTGCCAGCAGCCGTTCGCCCCGGGACGAGCAGTACTTC.